This TCR beta chain was documented in a study of cytomegalovirus exposure and HLA in healthy donors. The table came from immunoSEQ multiplex PCR; TCRdb's copy has only in-frame clones and leaves some out. Among tens of thousands of clones, around 96% were seen once, and the ten largest hold about 3%. Germline CDR1 reads MGHRA; CDR2 reads YSYEKL. The CDR3 sequence is 16 residues long. The ends lost 4 bases at V and 0 bases at J; junction bases unmatched: 6. This sequence joins TRBV4-1 and TRBJ2-3; the match to TRBD2 covers 8 bases. The specimen sequenced was PBMCs. The sequence was collected from a man between 18 and 29 years old in good health and CMV-seronegative. CDR3 sequence (DNA): TGCGCCAGCAGCCCAAGCGGGGGCCCTAGCACAGATACGCAGTATTTT. It yields the protein CASSPSGGPSTDTQYF.